Following are 5 T cell receptor beta chains from one sample sequenced in a study of shared clonotypes between healthy human individuals. Clones were sequenced by immunoSEQ multiplex PCR, and TCRdb holds only the in-frame ones, with some missing. Of about 100,000 clones detected, about 71% appear once; the ten largest clones hold around 24%. Sequencing used memory CD8+ T cells sorted from blood. Subset indicated: CD45RO+ cells pooled with CCR7-negative TemRA cells. The receptors were sampled from a woman younger than 45 in good health.

This clone was recorded only once. J is TRBJ2-1 and V is TRBV7-8; tentatively, D is TRBD1 or TRBD2 (5 bases each). CDR1 and CDR2 (germline): SGHVS, FQNEAQ. The CDR3 consists of 13 residues. V lost 5 bases to trimming and J lost 3 bases, with 8 bases between them. CDR3 coding DNA: TGTGCCAGCAGCCAGGGACGCTACAATGAGCAGTTCTTC. Translation gives CASSQGRYNEQFF. Based on the CDR3 plus reference TRBV7-8 and TRBJ2-1, the full variable domain is GAGVSQSPRYKVAKRGQDVALRCDPISGHVSLFWYQQALGQGPEFLTYFQNEAQLDKSGLPSDRFFAERPEGSVSTLKIQRTQQEDSAVYLCASSQGRYNEQFFGPGTRLTVL.

The genes are TRBV6-1 and TRBJ1-3, with D maybe TRBD1 (5 bases). This CDR3 spans 15 amino acids. The germline V gene has CDR1 MNHNS and CDR2 SASEGT. The V gene lost 2 bases and the J gene lost 4 bases, with 12 bases spanning the gap. This CDR3 is CASSEQGSEGNTIYF. The DNA of the CDR3 is TGTGCCAGCAGTGAACAGGGCTCTGAAGGAAACACCATATATTTT.

The rearrangement joins TRBV5-1 to TRBJ1-1; D is unresolved. The CDR3 has 14 amino acids. The germline V gene has CDR1 SGHRS and CDR2 YFSETQ. The V end lost 1 base, the J end lost 4 bases, and 11 bases lay between the germline ends. The CDR3: CASSLRGETTEAFF. CDR3 nucleotides: TGCGCCAGCAGCTTGCGGGGAGAGACCACTGAAGCTTTCTTT.

This clone was observed many times. The genes are TRBV6-5 and TRBJ2-5; tentatively, D is TRBD2 (6 bases). The CDR3 loop spans 13 amino acids. Germline-derived CDR1 and CDR2 are MNHEY and SVGAGI. Deletions cut 5 bases from V and 4 bases from J, with 11 bases between. In DNA, the CDR3 is TGTGCCAGCAGTCATCTGGGGGGAGAGACCCAGTACTTC. Translated: CASSHLGGETQYF.

J is TRBJ2-3 and V is TRBV4-1; D is possibly TRBD1 (7 bases). The CDR3 extends over 20 amino acids. Germline lookup yields CDR1 MGHRA and CDR2 YSYEKL. Trimming removed 6 bases at V and 0 bases at J, with 28 bases between. The CDR3 DNA is TGCGCCAGCAGGCCTACCAGGGGGGTCACACCAGGAACTAGCACAGATACGCAGTATTTT. It translates to CASRPTRGVTPGTSTDTQYF.